This is a list of T cell receptor beta chains from one sample in a study of esophageal squamous cell carcinoma under preoperative chemotherapy. TCRdb called the PCR reads again in MiXCR, with one record for every CDR3 protein. The table shows roughly 9,000 distinct CDR3 sequences, with about 45% occurring only once. This sample was obtained from a patient given preoperative chemotherapy. These receptors were obtained from a human donor with esophageal squamous cell carcinoma. The donor label of this sample is uncertain. Both conserved end residues are trimmed from each CDR3.

v_gene: TRBV7-2
j_gene: TRBJ1-3
len: 14
CDR3aa: ASSLGGGGGGNTIY

v_gene: TRBV20-1
j_gene: TRBJ2-7
len: 12
CDR3aa: SATPGTGSYEQY

v_gene: TRBV4-2
j_gene: TRBJ2-3
len: 12
CDR3aa: ASSPGTSLTTQY

v_gene: TRBV7-3
j_gene: TRBJ2-3
len: 10
CDR3aa: ASSLTGDTQY

v_gene: TRBV7-2
j_gene: TRBJ2-3
len: 13
CDR3aa: ASSGRASSTDTQY

v_gene: TRBV7-8
j_gene: TRBJ2-7
len: 14
CDR3aa: ASSFGTSGRAFEQY

v_gene: TRBV27
j_gene: TRBJ2-3
len: 14
CDR3aa: ASRASGAGATNIQY

v_gene: TRBV6-4
j_gene: TRBJ2-3
len: 12
CDR3aa: ASSVAGATDTQY

v_gene: TRBV6-1
j_gene: TRBJ1-2
len: 13
CDR3aa: ASSAQGDTNYGYT

v_gene: TRBV20-1
j_gene: TRBJ2-2
len: 13
CDR3aa: SVDKAGANTGELF

v_gene: TRBV6-1
j_gene: TRBJ2-3
len: 12
CDR3aa: AGTGARGADTQY

v_gene: TRBV10-1
j_gene: TRBJ1-1
len: 13
CDR3aa: ASSEGAGGSTEAF

v_gene: TRBV20-1
j_gene: TRBJ2-5
len: 13
CDR3aa: SASRLAGGQETQY

v_gene: TRBV11-2
j_gene: TRBJ2-5
len: 11
CDR3aa: ASSLGRSETQY

v_gene: TRBV27
j_gene: TRBJ2-1
len: 11
CDR3aa: ASSFGQGAEQF

v_gene: TRBV4-2
j_gene: TRBJ2-3
len: 13
CDR3aa: ASSKREGNTDTQY

v_gene: TRBV6-1
j_gene: TRBJ2-3
len: 15
CDR3aa: ASPDRSGGKAYNEQF

v_gene: TRBV7-8
j_gene: TRBJ2-1
len: 12
CDR3aa: ASSLSGKYNEQF

v_gene: TRBV6-1
j_gene: TRBJ2-3
len: 13
CDR3aa: ASRGTSVSTDTQY

v_gene: TRBV6-1
j_gene: TRBJ2-1
len: 13
CDR3aa: ASSPGQGVYNEQF

v_gene: TRBV12-3/TRBV12-4
j_gene: TRBJ2-5
len: 12
CDR3aa: ASSRQGAGETQY

v_gene: TRBV5-4
j_gene: TRBJ1-3
len: 13
CDR3aa: ASSLQSGGGNTIY

v_gene: TRBV4-1
j_gene: TRBJ1-2
len: 10
CDR3aa: ASSHPEDGYT

v_gene: TRBV5-1
j_gene: TRBJ2-1
len: 13
CDR3aa: ASSLAGSLQETQF

v_gene: TRBV7-7
j_gene: TRBJ2-6
len: 14
CDR3aa: ASSPIVTTGANVLT

v_gene: TRBV4-1
j_gene: TRBJ2-3
len: 16
CDR3aa: ASSQDYTSGLSTDTQY

v_gene: TRBV12-3/TRBV12-4
j_gene: TRBJ2-1
len: 12
CDR3aa: ASSPQSGFYEQF

v_gene: TRBV12-3/TRBV12-4
j_gene: TRBJ2-1
len: 14
CDR3aa: ASTLIAGEEHNEQF

v_gene: TRBV4-2
j_gene: TRBJ2-1
len: 15
CDR3aa: ASSQEDLVRTYNEQF

v_gene: TRBV6-1
j_gene: TRBJ2-3
len: 14
CDR3aa: ASAGFGGRGQDTQY

v_gene: TRBV10-2
j_gene: TRBJ1-4
len: 11
CDR3aa: ASTPDRREKLF

v_gene: TRBV10-3
j_gene: TRBJ2-3
len: 12
CDR3aa: AVSGVSSTDTQY

v_gene: TRBV7-2
j_gene: TRBJ2-5
len: 12
CDR3aa: ASSLGPGSNEQY

v_gene: TRBV23-1
j_gene: TRBJ2-4
len: 16
CDR3aa: ASSQVGGGGRDQKIQY

v_gene: TRBV5-1
j_gene: TRBJ2-5
len: 13
CDR3aa: ASSTRTGVGETQY

v_gene: TRBV6-1
j_gene: NA
len: 11
CDR3aa: ASNPTSSYEQY

v_gene: TRBV6-1
j_gene: TRBJ2-4
len: 13
CDR3aa: AAGVGGGGKNTQY

v_gene: TRBV6-1
j_gene: TRBJ2-1
len: 13
CDR3aa: ASRKAGPGPYEQF

v_gene: TRBV6-2/TRBV6-3
j_gene: TRBJ2-3
len: 12
CDR3aa: AGREGGDPDTQY

v_gene: TRBV20-1
j_gene: TRBJ1-6
len: 13
CDR3aa: SARVHGQGLNEQY

v_gene: TRBV4-2
j_gene: TRBJ2-1
len: 11
CDR3aa: ASSGAAYNEQF

v_gene: TRBV6-1
j_gene: TRBJ2-3
len: 13
CDR3aa: ASRKGVLAKDTQY

v_gene: TRBV5-6
j_gene: TRBJ2-1
len: 13
CDR3aa: ASSLGRSSYNEQF

v_gene: TRBV6-1
j_gene: NA
len: 11
CDR3aa: ASRREDQETQY